A single sample is the source of the 26 T cell receptor beta chains below, sequenced in a study of OX40 agonist ivuxolimab in advanced cancers. The receptor library was made with the immunoSEQ multiplex PCR assay. The table was pulled from immuneACCESS by TCRdb, which kept in-frame rearrangements only. Such tables lose some clones; where checked, under half of the loss comes from unresolved V genes, and the rest has no known cause. The sample includes about 40,000 clones, with 88% observed a single time. 12% of the sample goes to the ten largest clones. Here the sequenced sample was CD4+ or CD8+ T cells sorted from blood, taken in a trial of the OX40 agonist ivuxolimab. The receptors here all came from an adult with an advanced solid tumor such as melanoma, head and neck, liver or kidney cancer.

The chain has TRBV27 and TRBJ1-4, with D possibly TRBD1 on 6 matching bases. This CDR3 is built from 14 residues. The germline CDR1 and CDR2 sequences are MNHEY and SMNVEV (reference sequence). Trimming removed 5 bases at V and 8 bases at J, with 15 bases between. Here the CDR3 reads CASSPLVRGEKLFF. In DNA form, the CDR3 reads TGTGCCAGCAGTCCCCTTGTCAGGGGCGAAAAACTGTTTTTT.

V usage is TRBV6-1 and J usage is TRBJ2-3; no reliable D call. Germline-derived CDR1 and CDR2 are MNHNS and SASEGT. The germline V and J ends were trimmed by 0 bases and 6 bases, with 10 bases remaining between them. This CDR3 spans 14 amino acids. This CDR3 is CASSEASSGDTQYF. The CDR3, as DNA: TGTGCCAGCAGTGAAGCGTCTAGTGGGGATACGCAGTATTTT.

This clone was found once. The rearrangement joins TRBV4-1 to TRBJ2-2, with 9 bases identical to TRBD1. Germline loops: CDR1 MGHRA, CDR2 YSYEKL. The CDR3 totals 17 residues. V lost 1 base and J lost 3; bases outside the gene matches: 6. CDR3 amino acids: CASSQVPGQGYTGELFF. As DNA, the CDR3 is TGCGCCAGCAGCCAAGTACCGGGACAGGGATACACCGGGGAGCTGTTTTTT.

The chain carries TRBV7-2 and TRBJ1-1, with D unresolved. CDR3 size: 14 residues. The germline CDR1 and CDR2 sequences are SGHTA and FQGNSA. V was shortened by 5 bases and J by 6 bases, with 16 bases between the two germline ends. The CDR3 DNA sequence: TGTGCCAGCAGCGAATGGCCCTTAATAGCTGAAGCTTTCTTT. It yields the protein CASSEWPLIAEAFF. Together with reference TRBV7-2 and TRBJ1-1, the CDR3 gives the full variable domain: GAGVSQSPSNKVTEKGKDVELRCDPISGHTALYWYRQSLGQGLEFLIYFQGNSAPDKSGLPSDRFSAERTGGSVSTLTIQRTQQEDSAVYLCASSEWPLIAEAFFGQGTRLTVV.

The chain carries TRBV18 and TRBJ1-5; D remains unclear. V lost 8 bases to trimming and J lost 0 bases, with 14 bases between them. The CDR3 has 15 amino acids. Per the germline V gene, CDR1 is KGHSH and CDR2 is LQKENI. CDR3 region: CASREGAYSNQPQHF. The DNA of the CDR3 is TGTGCCAGCCGGGAGGGAGCCTATAGCAATCAGCCCCAGCATTTT. Full variable domain (remainder filled in from reference TRBV18 and TRBJ1-5): NAGVMQNPRHLVRRRGQEARLRCSPMKGHSHVYWYRQLPEEGLKFMVYLQKENIIDESGMPKERFSAEFPKEGPSILRIQQVVRGDSAAYFCASREGAYSNQPQHFGDGTRLSIL.

The chain recombines TRBV27 with TRBJ2-1; D perhaps matches TRBD1 (7 bases). There are 16 residues in the CDR3. Trimming stripped 4 bases from V and 4 bases from J, with 17 bases between. The germline V gene has CDR1 MNHEY and CDR2 SMNVEV (reference sequence). The CDR3 DNA sequence: TGTGCCAGCAGTTCGACAGGGTCGGGGGTTTACAATGAGCAGTTCTTC. Encoded protein: CASSSTGSGVYNEQFF.

This chain joins TRBV28 and TRBJ1-2; perhaps TRBD1 as D (6 bases). Trimming shortened V by 5 bases and J by 4 bases, and 17 bases separated the two germline ends. Germline CDR1 MDHEN, CDR2 SYDVKM. This CDR3 has 15 amino acids. The CDR3, as DNA: TGTGCCAGCAGTCCCCTGGGGGCCCTAACCTATGGCTACACCTTC. Encoded protein: CASSPLGALTYGYTF.

The V gene is TRBV2, the J gene TRBJ2-1, with unresolved D. V was clipped by 1 base and J by 2 bases, with 6 bases between them. Germline lookup yields CDR1 SNHLY and CDR2 FYNNEI. The CDR3 is made up of 14 amino acids. The CDR3 here is CASSEDPPYNEQFF. The CDR3 DNA reads TGTGCCAGCAGTGAAGACCCGCCCTACAATGAGCAGTTCTTC.

The CDR3 DNA sequence: TGTGCCAGCAGTGACTCGGTCAGGGGTAATGAGCAGTTCTTC. Its protein is CASSDSVRGNEQFF. This rearrangement joins TRBV6-4 to TRBJ2-1; the D gene is possibly TRBD1 (6 bases). Germline values: CDR1 MRHNA, CDR2 SNTAGT. The CDR3 totals 14 residues. The V and J ends lost 0 bases and 7 bases respectively, with 10 bases between them.

This clone was detected once. J is TRBJ1-2 and V is TRBV5-1; no clear D. Germline V gene lookup returns CDR1 SGHRS and CDR2 YFSETQ. V shed 0 bases and J shed 2 bases, with 5 bases lying between them. The length of the CDR3 is 13 residues. The CDR3 DNA is TGCGCCAGCAGCTTGGGAGGAAACTATGGCTACACCTTC. It translates to CASSLGGNYGYTF.

The chain combines TRBV7-9 with TRBJ1-2; a weak D match, TRBD1 (5 bases). Germline assignment: CDR1 SEHNR and CDR2 FQNEAQ (reference sequence). V was cut by 6 bases and J by 8 bases, with 22 bases left in between. The CDR3 contains 15 residues. The CDR3 loop reads CASSGSADSLRGYTF. The CDR3 DNA reads TGTGCCAGCAGTGGATCGGCCGACAGTCTCAGGGGCTACACCTTC.

The J gene is TRBJ2-1, the V gene TRBV6-5; D is unclear. V was shortened by 0 bases and J by 6 bases, with 12 bases between the two germline ends. The CDR3 sequence is 15 residues long. Germline assignment: CDR1 MNHEY and CDR2 SVGAGI. CDR3 region: CASSYSPQAGNEQFF. CDR3 DNA: TGTGCCAGCAGTTACTCGCCGCAGGCAGGCAATGAGCAGTTCTTC.

This rearrangement joins TRBV7-6 to TRBJ2-3, with 12 bases matching TRBD2. There are 16 residues in the CDR3. Germline V CDR1 and CDR2: SGHVS, FNYEAQ. V trimming: 5 bases; J trimming: 7 bases; junction bases outside the gene matches: 10. This chain's CDR3 is CASSLLAGGGGYTQYF. The CDR3, as DNA: TGTGCCAGCAGCCTGCTAGCGGGAGGGGGCGGATATACGCAGTATTTT.

This chain connects TRBV15 to TRBJ1-5; no clear D. CDR3 size: 13 residues. V lost 0 bases to trimming and J lost 7 bases, with 7 bases between them. CDR1 is LNHNV and CDR2 is YYDKDF in the germline V gene (reference sequence). This CDR3 is CATSREPKQPQHF. DNA of the CDR3: TGTGCCACCAGCAGAGAACCTAAGCAGCCCCAGCATTTT.

This chain uses TRBV6-6 with TRBJ2-3; either TRBD1 or TRBD2 may fit D (5 bases each). The CDR3 sequence is 14 residues long. From germline, CDR1 is MNHNY and CDR2 SVGAGI (reference sequence). V lost 6 bases, J lost 4 bases, and 14 bases lay in between. The CDR3 DNA sequence: TGTGCCAGCAGCCCAGGGACCGCGGCAGATACGCAGTATTTT. As protein: CASSPGTAADTQYF.

This chain links TRBV6-6 with TRBJ1-6, with TRBD1 matching 7 bases. The germline gives CDR1 MNHNY, CDR2 SVGAGI (reference sequence). V gave up 5 bases and J gave up 8 bases; unmatched junction bases: 6. This CDR3 is built from 14 residues. The CDR3 sequence is CASSRGTEHSPLHF. The CDR3 DNA reads as TGTGCCAGCAGTAGGGGGACAGAACATTCACCCCTCCACTTT.

This chain links TRBV2 with TRBJ2-7; D might be TRBD1 or TRBD2, each matching 5 bases. V shed 10 bases and J shed 9 bases, with 16 bases lying between them. This CDR3 contains 11 residues. Germline CDR1 and CDR2: SNHLY and FYNNEI. As DNA, the CDR3 is TGTGCCACCCGTTGGGGCGGGTGGCAGTACTTC. This gives the protein CATRWGGWQYF.

This chain connects TRBV6-5 to TRBJ2-1, with 11 bases identical to TRBD2. The CDR3 sequence is 15 residues long. Looked up from germline, CDR1 is MNHEY and CDR2 is SVGAGI. J lost 5 bases, V lost 7 bases, and 7 bases had no gene match. DNA of the CDR3: TGTGCCAGCAACCCTCTAGCGGGGGGTAACAATGAGCAGTTCTTC. This translates into CASNPLAGGNNEQFF.

V is TRBV6-1 and J is TRBJ2-2, with 9 positions matching TRBD1. V trimming: 3 bases; J trimming: 5 bases; junction bases outside the gene matches: 10. This CDR3 has 17 residues. Germline V gives CDR1 MNHNS, CDR2 SASEGT. CDR3 residues: CASSDSLGQGRTGELFF. The CDR3 coding sequence is TGTGCCAGCAGTGATTCTTTGGGACAGGGACGGACCGGGGAGCTGTTTTTT.

J is TRBJ2-7 and V is TRBV19; D is perhaps TRBD2 (5 bases). The V gene lost 6 bases and the J gene lost 4 bases, with 16 bases spanning the gap. Germline CDR1 and CDR2: LNHDA and SQIVND (reference sequence). The CDR3 runs to 14 residues. CDR3 protein: CASSPGLGIYEQYF. The CDR3 DNA sequence: TGTGCCAGTAGCCCCGGACTGGGGATTTACGAGCAGTACTTC.

This sequence joins TRBV2 and TRBJ2-6, with a tentative D call TRBD2 (5 bases). This CDR3 region has 17 residues. Trimming pared 2 bases from V and 1 base from J, leaving 12 bases between. CDR1 and CDR2 (germline): SNHLY, FYNNEI. The CDR3 loop is CASSELGRESGANVLTF. Here the CDR3 DNA reads TGTGCCAGCAGTGAATTGGGTAGGGAGTCTGGGGCCAACGTCCTGACTTTC.

The J gene is TRBJ2-7, the V gene TRBV10-3, with D possibly called TRBD1 or TRBD2 (5 bases each). CDR1 is ENHRY and CDR2 is SYGVKD in the germline V gene. The CDR3 spans 15 residues. V lost 10 bases and J 4 bases, leaving 23 bases between the germline ends. CDR3 DNA: TGTGCCACCCGTCCCGGGGCTCATCCAACTTACGAGCAGTACTTC. Its protein is CATRPGAHPTYEQYF.

The table lists this clone with a count of one. The same CDR3 also results from other DNA sequences found in this sample. This chain joins TRBV5-1 and TRBJ2-2; 7 nucleotides agree with TRBD1. Germline assignment: CDR1 SGHRS and CDR2 YFSETQ. Trimming at V came to 7 bases and at J to 2 bases, leaving 8 bases not matched to a gene. The CDR3 is 15 amino acids. CDR3 sequence (DNA): TGCGCCAGCGGACCCCGGACAGGAAACACCGGGGAGCTGTTTTTT. Amino acid sequence: CASGPRTGNTGELFF.

V gene TRBV30 combines with J gene TRBJ2-5; no definite D call. The V end lost 7 bases, the J end lost 0 bases, and 15 bases lay between the germline ends. CDR1 GTSNPN and CDR2 SVGIG come from the germline V gene (reference sequence). The CDR3 loop spans 14 amino acids. CDR3 coding DNA: TGTGCCTCAGGACGGCCTCTGTACCAAGAGACCCAGTACTTC. Translated, it gives CASGRPLYQETQYF.

The genes are TRBV7-9 and TRBJ1-5; 9 bases fit TRBD1. CDR1 SEHNR and CDR2 FQNEAQ come from the germline V gene (reference sequence). V shed 5 bases and J 5 bases; nucleotides not matched to a gene: 4. The CDR3 consists of 14 residues. CDR3 amino acids: CASSVGTGYQPQHF. For the CDR3, the DNA is TGTGCCAGCAGCGTCGGGACAGGGTATCAGCCCCAGCATTTT.

This chain uses TRBV4-2 with TRBJ2-3, with 8 bases that match TRBD2. This CDR3 has 19 residues. V gave up 3 bases and J gave up 2 bases; unmatched junction bases: 16. In germline, CDR1 is LGHNA, CDR2 YNFKEQ. The CDR3 sequence: CASSQNSPGLAGVTDTQYF. CDR3 nucleotides: TGTGCCAGCAGCCAGAATTCGCCGGGGCTAGCGGGCGTCACAGATACGCAGTATTTT.